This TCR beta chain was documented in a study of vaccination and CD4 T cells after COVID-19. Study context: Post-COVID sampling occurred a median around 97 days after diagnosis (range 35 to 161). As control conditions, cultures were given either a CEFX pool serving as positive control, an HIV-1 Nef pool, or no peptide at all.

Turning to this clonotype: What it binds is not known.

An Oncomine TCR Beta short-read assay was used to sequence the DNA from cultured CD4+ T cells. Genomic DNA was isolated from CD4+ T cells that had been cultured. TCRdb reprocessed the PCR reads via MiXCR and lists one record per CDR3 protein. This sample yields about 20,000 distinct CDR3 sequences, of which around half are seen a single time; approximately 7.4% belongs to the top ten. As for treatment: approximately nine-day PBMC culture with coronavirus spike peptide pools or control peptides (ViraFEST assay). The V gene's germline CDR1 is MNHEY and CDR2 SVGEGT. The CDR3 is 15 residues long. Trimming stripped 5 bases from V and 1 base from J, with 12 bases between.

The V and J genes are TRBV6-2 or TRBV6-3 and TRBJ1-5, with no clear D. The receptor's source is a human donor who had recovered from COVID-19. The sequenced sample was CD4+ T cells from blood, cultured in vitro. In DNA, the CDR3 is TGTGCCAGCAGTCCGGCACCCTACAGCAATCAGCCCCAGCATTTT. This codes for CASSPAPYSNQPQHF.